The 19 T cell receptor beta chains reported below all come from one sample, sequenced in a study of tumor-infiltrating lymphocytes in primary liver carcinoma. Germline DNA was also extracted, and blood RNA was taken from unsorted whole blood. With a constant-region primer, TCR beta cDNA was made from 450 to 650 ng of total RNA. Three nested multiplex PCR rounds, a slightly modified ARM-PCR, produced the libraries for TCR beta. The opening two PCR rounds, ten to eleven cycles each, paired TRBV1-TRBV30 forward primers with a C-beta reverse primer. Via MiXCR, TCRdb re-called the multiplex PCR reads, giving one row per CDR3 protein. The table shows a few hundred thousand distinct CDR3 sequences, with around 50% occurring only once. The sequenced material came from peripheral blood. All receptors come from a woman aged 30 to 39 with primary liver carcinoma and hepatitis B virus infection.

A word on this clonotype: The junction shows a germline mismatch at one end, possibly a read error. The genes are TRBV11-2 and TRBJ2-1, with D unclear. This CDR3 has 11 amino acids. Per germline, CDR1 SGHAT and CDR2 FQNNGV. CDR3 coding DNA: TGTACCAGCAACTTATTTGATGAGCAGTTCTTC. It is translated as CTSNLFDEQFF.

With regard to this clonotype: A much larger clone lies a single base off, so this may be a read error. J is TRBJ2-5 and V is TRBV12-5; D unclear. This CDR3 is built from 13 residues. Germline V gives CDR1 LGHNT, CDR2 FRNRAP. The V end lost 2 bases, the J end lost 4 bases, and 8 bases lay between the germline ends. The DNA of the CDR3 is TGTGCTAGTGGTTTGTCAGACCGAGAGACCCAGTACTTC. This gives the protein CASGLSDRETQYF.

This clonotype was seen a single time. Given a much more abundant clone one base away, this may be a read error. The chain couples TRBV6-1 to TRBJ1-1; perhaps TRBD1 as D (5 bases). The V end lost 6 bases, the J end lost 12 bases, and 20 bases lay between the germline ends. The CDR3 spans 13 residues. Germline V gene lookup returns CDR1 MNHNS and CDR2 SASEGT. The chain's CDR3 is CASRNTGTEKTFF. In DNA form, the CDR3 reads TGTGCCAGCAGGAACACCGGGACGGAAAAAACTTTCTTT.

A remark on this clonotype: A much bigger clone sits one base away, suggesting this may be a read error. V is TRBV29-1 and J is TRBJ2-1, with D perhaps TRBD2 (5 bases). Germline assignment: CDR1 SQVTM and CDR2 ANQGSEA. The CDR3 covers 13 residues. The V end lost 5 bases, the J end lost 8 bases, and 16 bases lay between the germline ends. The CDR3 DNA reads TGCAGCGTTACCACGTCGGGATTATATGAGCAGTTCTTC. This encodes CSVTTSGLYEQFF.

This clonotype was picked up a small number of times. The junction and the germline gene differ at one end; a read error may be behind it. The CDR3 coding sequence is TGCGTCAGCGCCCAAGACTGGACTAACTACAATGAGCAGTTCTTC. It translates to CVSAQDWTNYNEQFF. This rearrangement joins TRBV4-3 to TRBJ2-1; possible D gene TRBD2, 6 bases. Germline V gene data show CDR1 as LGHNA and CDR2 as YSLEER. The CDR3 runs to 15 residues.

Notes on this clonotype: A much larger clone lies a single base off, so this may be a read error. The CDR3 region is CASSRVTGNTEAYF. The CDR3 DNA follows: TGTGCCAGCAGTCGGGTGACAGGGAACACTGAAGCTTACTTT. V usage is TRBV6-5 and J usage is TRBJ1-1, with 7 bases aligning to TRBD1. The CDR3 covers 14 residues. Germline lookup yields CDR1 MNHEY and CDR2 SVGAGI.

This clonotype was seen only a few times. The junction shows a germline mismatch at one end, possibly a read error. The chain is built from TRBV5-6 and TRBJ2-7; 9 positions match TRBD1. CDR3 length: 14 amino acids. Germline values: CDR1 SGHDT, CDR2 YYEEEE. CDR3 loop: CASSYGQGIGEQYF. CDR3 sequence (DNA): TGTGCCAGCAGCTACGGACAGGGGATTGGGGAGCAATACTTC.

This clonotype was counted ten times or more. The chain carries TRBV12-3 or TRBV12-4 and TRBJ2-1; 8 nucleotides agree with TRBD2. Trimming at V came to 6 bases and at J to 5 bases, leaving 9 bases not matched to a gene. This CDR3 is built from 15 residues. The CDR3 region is CASRPFSGSNNEQFF. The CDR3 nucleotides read TGTGCCAGCAGGCCCTTCAGCGGGAGCAACAATGAGCAGTTCTTC.

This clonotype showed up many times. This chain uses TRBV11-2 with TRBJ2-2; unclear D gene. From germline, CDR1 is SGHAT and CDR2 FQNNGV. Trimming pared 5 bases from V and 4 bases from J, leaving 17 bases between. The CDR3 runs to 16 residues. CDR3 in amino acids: CASSGWNAGITGELFF. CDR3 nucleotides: TGTGCCAGCAGCGGTTGGAACGCAGGAATCACCGGGGAGCTGTTTTTT. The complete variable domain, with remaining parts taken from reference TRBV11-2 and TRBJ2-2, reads EAGVAQSPRYKIIEKRQSVAFWCNPISGHATLYWYQQILGQGPKLLIQFQNNGVVDDSQLPKDRFSAERLKGVDSTLKIQPAKLEDSAVYLCASSGWNAGITGELFFGEGSRLTVL.

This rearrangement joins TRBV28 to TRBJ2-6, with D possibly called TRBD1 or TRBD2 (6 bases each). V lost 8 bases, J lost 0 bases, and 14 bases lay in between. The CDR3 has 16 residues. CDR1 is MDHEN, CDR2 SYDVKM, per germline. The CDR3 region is CASGGGLSSGANVLTF. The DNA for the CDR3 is TGTGCCAGCGGAGGGGGACTGAGCTCTGGGGCCAACGTCCTGACTTTC. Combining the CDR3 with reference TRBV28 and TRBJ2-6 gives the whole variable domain DVKVTQSSRYLVKRTGEKVFLECVQDMDHENMFWYRQDPGLGLRLIYFSYDVKMKEKGDIPEGYSVSREKKERFSLILESASTNQTSMYLCASGGGLSSGANVLTFGAGSRLTVL.

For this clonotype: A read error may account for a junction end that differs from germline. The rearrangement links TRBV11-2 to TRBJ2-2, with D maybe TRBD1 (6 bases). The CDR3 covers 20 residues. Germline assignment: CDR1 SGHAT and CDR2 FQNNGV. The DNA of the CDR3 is TGTGCCAGCAGATCCTCACTCAAGATTACAGGGCCCCCGAACACCGGGGAACTGTTTTTT. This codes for CASRSSLKITGPPNTGELFF.

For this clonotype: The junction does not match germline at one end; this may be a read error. The CDR3 region is CGSSLTGVGHSNEKLFF. CDR3 sequence (DNA): TGTGGCAGCAGTTTAACCGGGGTGGGGCATTCTAATGAAAAACTGTTTTTT. The chain uses TRBV28 and TRBJ1-4, with D maybe TRBD1 (5 bases). The CDR3 length is 17 residues. The V gene's germline CDR1 is MDHEN and CDR2 SYDVKM.

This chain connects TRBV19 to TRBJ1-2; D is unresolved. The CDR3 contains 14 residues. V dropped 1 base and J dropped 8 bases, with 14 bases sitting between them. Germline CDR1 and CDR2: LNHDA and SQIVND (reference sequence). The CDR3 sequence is CASSIVQHGQGYTF. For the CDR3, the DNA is TGTGCCAGTAGTATAGTGCAACATGGCCAAGGCTACACCTTC. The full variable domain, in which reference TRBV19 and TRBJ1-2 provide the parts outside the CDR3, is DGGITQSPKYLFRKEGQNVTLSCEQNLNHDAMYWYRQDPGQGLRLIYYSQIVNDFQKGDIAEGYSVSREKKESFPLTVTSAQKNPTAFYLCASSIVQHGQGYTFGSGTRLTVV.

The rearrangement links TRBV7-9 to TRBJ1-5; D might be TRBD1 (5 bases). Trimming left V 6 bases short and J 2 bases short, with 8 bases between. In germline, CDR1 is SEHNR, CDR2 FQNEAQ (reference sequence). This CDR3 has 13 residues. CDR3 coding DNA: TGTGCCAGCAGACAGGACGGCAATCAGCCCCAGCATTTT. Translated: CASRQDGNQPQHF.

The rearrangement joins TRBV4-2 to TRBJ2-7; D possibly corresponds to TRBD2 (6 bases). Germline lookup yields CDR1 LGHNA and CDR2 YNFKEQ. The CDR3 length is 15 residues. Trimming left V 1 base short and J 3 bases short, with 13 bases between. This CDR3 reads CASSQVTRGSYEQYF. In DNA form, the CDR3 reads TGTGCCAGCAGCCAAGTGACTAGAGGGAGCTACGAGCAGTACTTC.

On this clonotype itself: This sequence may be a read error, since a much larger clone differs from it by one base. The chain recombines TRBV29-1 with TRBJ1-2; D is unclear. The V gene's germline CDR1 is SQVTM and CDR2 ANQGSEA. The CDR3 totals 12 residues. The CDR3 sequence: CIVEGTNYGYTF. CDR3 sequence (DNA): TGCATCGTTGAGGGCACCAACTATGGCTACACCTTC. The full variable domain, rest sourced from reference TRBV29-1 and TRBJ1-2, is SAVISQKPSRDICQRGTSLTIQCQVDSQVTMMFWYRQQPGQSLTLIATANQGSEATYESGFVIDKFPISRPNLTFSTLTVSNMSPEDSSIYLCIVEGTNYGYTFGSGTRLTVV.

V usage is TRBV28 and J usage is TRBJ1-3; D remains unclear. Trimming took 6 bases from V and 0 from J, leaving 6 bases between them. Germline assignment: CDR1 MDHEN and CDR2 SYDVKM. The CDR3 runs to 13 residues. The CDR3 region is CASRRSSGNTIYF. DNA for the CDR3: TGTGCCAGCAGAAGGAGCTCTGGAAACACCATATATTTT.

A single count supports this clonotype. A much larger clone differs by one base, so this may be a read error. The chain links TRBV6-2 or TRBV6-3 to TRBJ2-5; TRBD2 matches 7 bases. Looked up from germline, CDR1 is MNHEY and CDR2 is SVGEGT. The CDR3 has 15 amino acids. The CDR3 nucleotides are TGTGCCAGCGGTTATCAGGGAGGGATCCAAGAGACCCAGTACTTC. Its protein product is CASGYQGGIQETQYF.

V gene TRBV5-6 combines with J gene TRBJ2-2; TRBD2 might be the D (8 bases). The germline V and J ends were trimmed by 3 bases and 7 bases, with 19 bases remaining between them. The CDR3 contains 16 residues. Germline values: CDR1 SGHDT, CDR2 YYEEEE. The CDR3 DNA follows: TGTGCCAGCAGCTCGACAGGGAGCGGGAGCATCGGGGAGCTGTTTTTT. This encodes CASSSTGSGSIGELFF.